This T cell receptor (beta chain) was sequenced for a study of cytomegalovirus exposure and HLA in healthy donors. Study results and limitations: Productive rates of about 90% or about 30% were seen for most TCR beta V segments in an earlier analysis. One cluster of highly shared sequence variants probably arose as a sequencing artifact.

Concerning this clone: Its target is unknown.

Primers: 60 Vbeta forward and 13 Jbeta reverse. The protocol was immunoSEQ multiplex PCR, while the TCRdb copy is restricted to in-frame clones and leaves out a portion. Here the sample spans some 200,000 clones, around three quarters being singletons. Germline V gene data show CDR1 as SGHTA and CDR2 as FQGNSA. CDR3 length: 15 amino acids. V shed 4 bases and J shed 9 bases, with 19 bases lying between them. Sequences were obtained from PBMCs. The chain is built from TRBV7-2 and TRBJ1-5, with D perhaps matching TRBD1 (6 bases). This clonotype originated in a man aged 35-49 years in good health and CMV-seronegative. The CDR3 nucleotides are TGTGCCAGCAGCTCCTACGCGGACAGCCCATGGCCCCAGCATTTT. Amino acids: CASSSYADSPWPQHF.